The 23 T cell receptor beta chains below come from one sample, sequenced in a study of glioma-infiltrating T cells. TCR alpha and beta CDR3 regions were amplified from RNA using iRepertoire nested multiplex PCR. TCRdb processed the multiplex PCR reads anew with MiXCR; each CDR3 protein has one entry. The profile shows 150,000 to 200,000 distinct CDR3 sequences, approximately 30% of them singletons. Sequencing was done on a sample of glioma tissue, nonneoplastic brain tissue, or PBMCs (not recorded which). Source of these receptors: a human donor with low-grade glioma or glioblastoma, undergoing nonglioma brain surgery, or in good health (not recorded which).

In this sample, this clonotype turned up many times. The rearrangement links TRBV4-1 to TRBJ2-3; TRBD2 agrees at 15 bases. Germline V CDR1 and CDR2: MGHRA, YSYEKL. The CDR3 totals 20 residues. J gave up 0 bases and V 5 bases, and 12 bases lay outside the gene matches. The DNA of the CDR3 is TGCGCCAGCAGCTTCCCACCCGGGACTAGCGGGAGGCGTAGCACAGATACGCAGTATTTT. Its protein is CASSFPPGTSGRRSTDTQYF.

In its sample, this clonotype was seen many times. An end of the junction differs from the germline gene, which may be a read error. V usage is TRBV6-1 and J usage is TRBJ2-7, with TRBD1 matching over 9 bases. Germline V CDR1 and CDR2: MNHNS, SASEGT. The CDR3 has 16 amino acids. This CDR3 reads CASSKARTGATYEQYF. Written as DNA, the CDR3 is TGTGCCAGCAGTAAAGCAAGGACAGGGGCCACCTACGAGCAGTACTTC.

This clonotype was observed at least ten times. The V call is TRBV6-6, the J call TRBJ2-1, with 12 bases aligning to TRBD2. This CDR3 is 15 amino acids long. The germline gives CDR1 MNHNY, CDR2 SVGAGI (reference sequence). J lost 10 bases, V lost 2 bases, and 6 bases had no gene match. In DNA form, the CDR3 reads TGTGCCAGCAGTTACACTAGCGGGAGGCTAGAAGAGCAGTTCTTC. Its translation: CASSYTSGRLEEQFF.

The chain carries TRBV29-1 and TRBJ2-7; 11 bases agree with TRBD2. Germline lookup yields CDR1 SQVTM and CDR2 ANQGSEA. Unmatched junction bases numbered 13, after V lost 6 bases and J lost 6 bases. The CDR3 covers 15 residues. The CDR3 nucleotides read TGCAGCGTCTACACCATAGCGGGAGGGCCTTTCGAGCAGTACTTC. This encodes CSVYTIAGGPFEQYF.

Notes on this clonotype: A read error may explain this, as a much larger clone is one base away. V usage is TRBV7-6 and J usage is TRBJ1-1; D gene uncertain. The germline V gene encodes CDR1 SGHVS and CDR2 FNYEAQ. The CDR3 totals 14 residues. The CDR3: CAISLEAVNTEAFF. DNA of the CDR3: TGTGCCATCAGCTTAGAGGCGGTGAACACTGAAGCTTTCTTT.

On this clonotype: The junction departs from the called germline gene at one end, perhaps through a read error. The chain links TRBV20-1 to TRBJ2-3; TRBD2 matches 11 bases. The germline CDR1 and CDR2 sequences are DFQATT and SNEGSKA (reference sequence). There are 19 residues in the CDR3. CDR3 in amino acids: CSARSASVAGGPSTDTRYF. CDR3 DNA sequence: TGCAGTGCTAGGAGCGCGTCAGTAGCGGGAGGGCCGAGCACAGATACGCGGTATTTT.

Turning to this clonotype: A much larger clone differs by one base, so this may be a read error. This sequence joins TRBV7-2 and TRBJ1-5; D is uncertain. Germline lookup yields CDR1 SGHTA and CDR2 FQGNSA. CDR3 size: 15 residues. The CDR3: CASSLAYSPIQPKHF. The CDR3 DNA reads TGTGCCAGCAGCTTAGCCTATAGCCCTATTCAGCCCAAGCATTTT. Based on the CDR3 plus reference TRBV7-2 and TRBJ1-5, the full variable domain is GAGVSQSPSNKVTEKGKDVELRCDPISGHTALYWYRQSLGQGLEFLIYFQGNSAPDKSGLPSDRFSAERTGGSVSTLTIQRTQQEDSAVYLCASSLAYSPIQPKHFGDGTRLSIL.

The V call is TRBV19, the J call TRBJ1-3; D remains unclear. CDR3 size: 11 residues. CDR1 is LNHDA, CDR2 SQIVND, per germline (reference sequence). The V end was cut by 7 bases, the J end by 10 bases, with 11 bases between. CDR3 sequence: CASKVGLTIYF. The CDR3 DNA sequence: TGTGCCAGTAAGGTGGGCCTGACCATATATTTT. The whole variable domain, filled in from reference TRBV19 and TRBJ1-3, reads DGGITQSPKYLFRKEGQNVTLSCEQNLNHDAMYWYRQDPGQGLRLIYYSQIVNDFQKGDIAEGYSVSREKKESFPLTVTSAQKNPTAFYLCASKVGLTIYFGEGSWLTVV.

This clonotype was found many times. This rearrangement joins TRBV28 to TRBJ1-2; D uncertain. In germline, CDR1 is MDHEN, CDR2 SYDVKM. There are 11 residues in the CDR3. The ends were cut back, 6 bases at V and 4 bases at J, with 6 bases in the middle. CDR3 sequence: CASSELYGYTF. As DNA, the CDR3 is TGTGCCAGCAGCGAACTCTATGGCTACACCTTC.

This clonotype was seen a single time. V and J are TRBV9 and TRBJ1-4, with no clear D. The CDR3 consists of 16 residues. The germline V gene encodes CDR1 SGDLS and CDR2 YYNGEE. Between the trimmed V and J ends, which lost 7 bases and 2 bases, there was a span of 18 bases. CDR3 in amino acids: CASSGRRVGTNEKLFF. For the CDR3, the DNA is TGTGCCAGCTCCGGAAGACGCGTAGGGACTAATGAAAAACTGTTTTTT.

This clonotype has just one count. V usage is TRBV29-1 and J usage is TRBJ1-2, with 10 bases matching TRBD1. Per the germline V gene, CDR1 is SQVTM and CDR2 is ANQGSEA. The CDR3 extends over 13 amino acids. The CDR3 bases are TGCAACGCACCGGGACAGGGGATCTATGGCTACACCTTC. This sequence encodes CNAPGQGIYGYTF.

This clonotype was seen at least ten times. The CDR3 nucleotides read TGTGCCAGCAGTGAGCGCGCAGGGGTAAACACCATATATTTT. Protein sequence: CASSERAGVNTIYF. The chain carries TRBV2 and TRBJ1-3, with D tentatively TRBD1 (6 bases). The germline V and J ends were trimmed by 3 bases and 6 bases, with 12 bases remaining between them. This CDR3 region has 14 residues. Looked up from germline, CDR1 is SNHLY and CDR2 is FYNNEI.

The chain is built from TRBV7-2 and TRBJ2-5, with 10 bases identical to TRBD2. J lost 1 base, V lost 1 base, and 0 bases had no gene match. The CDR3 length is 15 residues. Germline assignment: CDR1 SGHTA and CDR2 FQGNSA. CDR3 in DNA: TGTGCCAGCAGCTTAGTAGCGGGGGGCCAAGAGACCCAGTACTTC. It is translated as CASSLVAGGQETQYF.

This chain links TRBV19 with TRBJ2-1, with D perhaps assigned TRBD1 or TRBD2 (5 bases each). V gave up 7 bases and J gave up 2 bases, with 12 bases separating them. The CDR3 contains 14 residues. Germline V gene sequence: CDR1 LNHDA, CDR2 SQIVND (reference sequence). This chain's CDR3 is CASNWGMTYNEQFF. The CDR3 coding sequence is TGTGCCAGTAACTGGGGGATGACCTACAATGAGCAGTTCTTC.

The chain joins TRBV6-6 to TRBJ2-5; no reliable D call. The CDR3 extends over 13 amino acids. Germline V CDR1 and CDR2: MNHNY, SVGAGI (reference sequence). Between the trimmed V and J ends, which lost 10 bases and 10 bases, there was a span of 22 bases. The CDR3 region is CATRLPSEEFQYF. In DNA form, the CDR3 reads TGTGCCACGCGGTTGCCCTCCGAAGAGTTCCAGTACTTC.

Many counts were recorded for this clonotype. J is TRBJ2-5 and V is TRBV7-6; 7 nucleotides align to TRBD2. The CDR3 sequence is 16 residues long. J gave up 2 bases and V 1 base, and 7 bases lay outside the gene matches. The germline CDR1 and CDR2 sequences are SGHVS and FNYEAQ. CDR3 DNA: TGTGCCAGCAGCTTAGAGGTTGGAGCGGGGCAAGAGACCCAGTACTTC. Residues: CASSLEVGAGQETQYF. The whole variable domain, remainder taken from reference TRBV7-6 and TRBJ2-5, is GAGVSQSPRYKVTKRGQDVALRCDPISGHVSLYWYRQALGQGPEFLTYFNYEAQQDKSGLPNDRFSAERPEGSISTLTIQRTEQRDSAMYRCASSLEVGAGQETQYFGPGTRLLVL.

About this clonotype itself: A much larger clone sits a single nucleotide away, making a read error possible. The V call is TRBV4-1, the J call TRBJ2-5; D not resolved. The J call could be wrong; TRBJ2-7 is a better fit for the DNA end. The germline V gene encodes CDR1 MGHRA and CDR2 YSYEKL. The CDR3 consists of 17 residues. CDR3 amino acids: CASSKEAPSVSSYEQYF. CDR3 DNA: TGCGCCAGCAGCAAAGAGGCACCAAGCGTAAGCTCCTACGAGCAGTACTTC.

In this sample, this clonotype turned up many times. The chain has TRBV7-2 and TRBJ2-7; D ambiguous. This CDR3 is 13 amino acids long. Germline values: CDR1 SGHTA, CDR2 FQGNSA. V lost 5 bases, J lost 3 bases, and 11 bases lay in between. CDR3 residues: CASSPNPNYEQYF. In nucleotides, the CDR3 is TGTGCCAGCAGCCCCAACCCCAACTACGAGCAGTACTTC.

This clonotype was found many times. The chain has TRBV27 and TRBJ2-3, with 10 nucleotides matching TRBD2. CDR1 is MNHEY, CDR2 SMNVEV, per germline (reference sequence). The CDR3 is 16 residues long. Unmatched junction bases numbered 5, after V lost 2 bases and J lost 3 bases. The CDR3 nucleotides read TGTGCCAGCAGTTTAAGCCTAGCGGGAGTGACAGATACGCAGTATTTT. It is translated as CASSLSLAGVTDTQYF.

The chain employs TRBV4-3 and TRBJ2-7; 7 positions match TRBD2. With 2 bases clipped from V and 2 bases from J, the junction kept 6 bases outside the gene matches. This CDR3 has 15 residues. The germline CDR1 and CDR2 sequences are LGHNA and YSLEER. CDR3 loop: CASSQSSGAPYEQYF. The CDR3 DNA sequence: TGCGCCAGCAGCCAATCTAGCGGAGCCCCCTACGAGCAGTACTTC.

The table lists this clonotype with a few counts. This chain links TRBV5-1 with TRBJ2-5; perhaps D is TRBD1 or TRBD2 (5 bases each). CDR1 is SGHRS, CDR2 YFSETQ, per germline. CDR3 length: 14 amino acids. Trimming cost V 1 base and J 3 bases, with 10 bases left between them. In DNA form, the CDR3 reads TGCGCCAGCAGCTTGTACGGGGCCGAAGAGACCCAGTACTTC. Translated: CASSLYGAEETQYF.

This clonotype was counted at least ten times. The CDR3 here is CASSPPVGTDTQYF. CDR3 bases: TGTGCCAGCTCACCACCGGTGGGGACAGATACGCAGTATTTT. The V call is TRBV18, the J call TRBJ2-3; no firm D call. The CDR3 has 14 amino acids. Germline CDR1 reads KGHSH; CDR2 reads LQKENI. Trimming took off 0 bases at V and 3 bases at J, with 7 bases between the two ends.

The V and J genes are TRBV6-2 or TRBV6-3 and TRBJ1-2; 7 bases are shared with TRBD1. This CDR3 has 13 amino acids. Looked up from germline, CDR1 is MNHEY and CDR2 is SVGEGT. J gave up 9 bases and V 2 bases, and 6 bases lay outside the gene matches. CDR3 DNA: TGTGCCAGCAGTTACGTCGCAGGGGGGAGCTACACCTTC. Amino acid sequence: CASSYVAGGSYTF.